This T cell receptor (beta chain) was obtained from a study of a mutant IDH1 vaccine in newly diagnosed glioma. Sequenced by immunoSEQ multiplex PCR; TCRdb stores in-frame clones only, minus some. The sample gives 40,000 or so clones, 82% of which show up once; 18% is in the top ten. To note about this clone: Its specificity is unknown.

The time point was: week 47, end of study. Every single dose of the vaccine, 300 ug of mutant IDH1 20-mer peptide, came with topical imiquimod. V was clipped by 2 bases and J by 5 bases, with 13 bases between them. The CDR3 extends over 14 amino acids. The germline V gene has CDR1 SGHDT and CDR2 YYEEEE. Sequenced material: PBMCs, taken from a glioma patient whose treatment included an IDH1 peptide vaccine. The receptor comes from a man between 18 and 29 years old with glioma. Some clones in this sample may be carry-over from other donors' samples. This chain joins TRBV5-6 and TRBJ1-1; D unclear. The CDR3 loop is CASSLGAAGTEAFF. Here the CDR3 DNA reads TGTGCCAGCAGCTTAGGTGCGGCGGGTACTGAAGCTTTCTTT.